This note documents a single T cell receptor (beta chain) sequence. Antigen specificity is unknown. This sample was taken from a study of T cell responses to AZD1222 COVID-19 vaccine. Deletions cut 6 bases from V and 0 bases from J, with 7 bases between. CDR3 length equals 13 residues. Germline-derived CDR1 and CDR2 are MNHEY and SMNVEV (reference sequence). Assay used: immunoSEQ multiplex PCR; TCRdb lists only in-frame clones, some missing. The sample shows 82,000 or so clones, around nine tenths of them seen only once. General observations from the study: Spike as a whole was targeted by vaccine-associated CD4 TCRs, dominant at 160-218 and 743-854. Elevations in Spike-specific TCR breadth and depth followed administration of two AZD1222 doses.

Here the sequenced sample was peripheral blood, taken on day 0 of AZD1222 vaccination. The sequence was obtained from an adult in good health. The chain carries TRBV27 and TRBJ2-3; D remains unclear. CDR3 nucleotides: TGTGCCAGCAGGTCTTATAGCACAGATACGCAGTATTTT. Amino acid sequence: CASRSYSTDTQYF.